These 30 T cell receptor beta chains came from one sample sequenced in a study of blood T cell repertoires in COVID-19. Sequencing used immunoSEQ multiplex PCR; TCRdb keeps in-frame clones, though not all of them. The data contain about 330,000 clones, more than 90% of them singletons. What was sequenced was PBMCs or T cells enriched from blood (not recorded which). These receptors were taken from a woman between 25 and 40 years old who had recovered from COVID-19.

This chain links TRBV10-3 with TRBJ1-1; 8 bases are shared with TRBD1. V trimming: 10 bases; J trimming: 5 bases; junction bases outside the gene matches: 9. The CDR3 extends over 13 amino acids. CDR1 is ENHRY, CDR2 SYGVKD, per germline. For the CDR3, the DNA is TGTGCCACCAGCTGGACAGGGTTAACTGAAGCTTTCTTT. It codes for CATSWTGLTEAFF.

In this sample, this clone turned up once. In nucleotides, the CDR3 is TGCGCCAGCAGCACCTTGACTAGCGGTTCTACCGGGGAGCTGTTTTTT. Protein sequence: CASSTLTSGSTGELFF. J is TRBJ2-2 and V is TRBV5-1, with 9 bases that match TRBD2. Trimming took 4 bases from V and 5 from J; bases not matched to a gene: 9. This CDR3 has 16 amino acids. Looked up from germline, CDR1 is SGHRS and CDR2 is YFSETQ. The full variable domain, its missing parts supplied by reference TRBV5-1 and TRBJ2-2, is KAGVTQTPRYLIKTRGQQVTLSCSPISGHRSVSWYQQTPGQGLQFLFEYFSETQRNKGNFPGRFSGRQFSNSRSEMNVSTLELGDSALYLCASSTLTSGSTGELFFGEGSRLTVL.

The V gene is TRBV7-8, the J gene TRBJ2-3; possibly TRBD1 for D (6 bases). There are 14 residues in the CDR3. Germline lookup yields CDR1 SGHVS and CDR2 FQNEAQ. V was shortened by 5 bases and J by 3 bases, with 12 bases between the two germline ends. The CDR3 DNA reads TGTGCCAGCAGCAAAACACAGGGAACAGATACGCAGTATTTT. Its translation is CASSKTQGTDTQYF.

The rearrangement links TRBV3-1 (or the pseudogene TRBV3-2) to TRBJ2-5; 8 bases align to TRBD2. Germline CDR1 and CDR2: LGHDT and YNNKEL (reference sequence). This CDR3 region has 14 residues. J gave up 5 bases and V 4 bases, and 6 bases lay outside the gene matches. CDR3 nucleotides: TGTGCCAGCAGCCGTCGGACTAGCAACGAGACCCAGTACTTC. This codes for CASSRRTSNETQYF.

This rearrangement joins TRBV2 to TRBJ2-3; D is possibly TRBD2 (5 bases). The CDR3 has 14 amino acids. V was trimmed by 7 bases and J by 1 base, leaving 12 bases between them. Germline CDR1 and CDR2: SNHLY and FYNNEI. CDR3 sequence reads: CASMRDGGTDTQYF. The CDR3 DNA reads as TGTGCCAGCATGAGGGATGGCGGCACAGATACGCAGTATTTT.

The chain uses TRBV5-4 and TRBJ1-6, with 10 bases lining up with TRBD1. Germline V lookup: CDR1 SGHNT, CDR2 YYREEE (reference sequence). The CDR3 spans 15 residues. J gave up 7 bases and V 4 bases, and 5 bases lay outside the gene matches. CDR3 amino acids: CASSAGGQGNSPLHF. CDR3 DNA: TGTGCCAGCAGCGCGGGGGGACAGGGGAATTCACCCCTCCACTTT.

The V and J genes are TRBV7-2 and TRBJ2-7, with D possibly TRBD2 on 6 matching bases. This CDR3 spans 16 amino acids. The germline V gene has CDR1 SGHTA and CDR2 FQGNSA. V shed 1 base and J shed 0 bases, with 13 bases lying between them. In nucleotides, the CDR3 is TGTGCCAGCAGCTTAGTAGCTAGCGTTGACTCCTACGAGCAGTACTTC. Translated: CASSLVASVDSYEQYF.

The rearrangement uses TRBV9 and TRBJ2-5, with 7 bases aligning to TRBD1. Trimming at V came to 2 bases and at J to 2 bases, leaving 3 bases not matched to a gene. CDR3 length: 14 residues. Per the germline V gene, CDR1 is SGDLS and CDR2 is YYNGEE. The CDR3 protein is CASSVRGQQETQYF. In DNA form, the CDR3 reads TGTGCCAGCAGCGTTAGGGGACAGCAAGAGACCCAGTACTTC. Full variable domain (outside the CDR3, taken from reference TRBV9 and TRBJ2-5): DSGVTQTPKHLITATGQRVTLRCSPRSGDLSVYWYQQSLDQGLQFLIQYYNGEERAKGNILERFSAQQFPDLHSELNLSSLELGDSALYFCASSVRGQQETQYFGPGTRLLVL.

V usage is TRBV12-3 or TRBV12-4 and J usage is TRBJ2-7; 9 bases match TRBD1. This CDR3 spans 13 amino acids. The V gene end was trimmed by 6 bases and the J gene end by 6 bases; junction bases not matched to a gene: 6. In DNA form, the CDR3 reads TGTGCCAGCAGAAGGACAGGGGTCATCGAGCAGTACTTC. Its protein is CASRRTGVIEQYF.

The genes are TRBV4-3 and TRBJ1-2; 7 positions agree with TRBD1. Germline CDR1 and CDR2: LGHNA and YSLEER. There are 14 residues in the CDR3. V dropped 4 bases and J dropped 4; count of bases not matched to a gene: 6. CDR3 sequence: CASSPVTGVYGYTF. The CDR3 nucleotides read TGCGCCAGCAGCCCCGTTACAGGGGTCTATGGCTACACCTTC.

The V and J genes are TRBV27 and TRBJ1-4; TRBD1 is a possible D gene (5 bases). V lost 5 bases and J 8 bases, leaving 12 bases between the germline ends. CDR3 length equals 13 residues. From germline, CDR1 is MNHEY and CDR2 SMNVEV (reference sequence). The CDR3 here is CASSNRGREKLFF. The CDR3 region has the DNA TGTGCCAGCAGTAATAGGGGAAGGGAAAAACTGTTTTTT. The full variable domain, with the rest looked up from reference TRBV27 and TRBJ1-4, is EAQVTQNPRYLITVTGKKLTVTCSQNMNHEYMSWYRQDPGLGLRQIYYSMNVEVTDKGDVPEGYKVSRKEKRNFPLILESPSPNQTSLYFCASSNRGREKLFFGSGTQLSVL.

The rearrangement links TRBV7-2 to TRBJ2-7; a possible D gene is TRBD1 (6 bases). Germline V lookup: CDR1 SGHTA, CDR2 FQGNSA. V was pared by 5 bases and J by 0 bases, with 17 bases between. This CDR3 has 16 amino acids. The CDR3, as DNA: TGTGCCAGCAGCCCGCATGGACAGTTTAGCTCCTACGAGCAGTACTTC. Its translation: CASSPHGQFSSYEQYF.

This sequence joins TRBV4-2 and TRBJ2-7; 9 bases agree with TRBD1. The germline V gene encodes CDR1 LGHNA and CDR2 YNFKEQ. V dropped 0 bases and J dropped 0; count of bases not matched to a gene: 6. The length of the CDR3 is 17 residues. CDR3 sequence reads: CASSQDPGTGSSYEQYF. The CDR3 bases are TGTGCCAGCAGCCAAGACCCCGGGACAGGGAGCTCCTACGAGCAGTACTTC.

Worth noting for this clone: Other DNA sequences from this sample encode an identical CDR3 as well. The chain employs TRBV18 and TRBJ2-5; no clear D gene. Trimming shortened V by 2 bases and J by 2 bases, and 3 bases separated the two germline ends. The CDR3 totals 12 residues. Looked up from germline, CDR1 is KGHSH and CDR2 is LQKENI. The CDR3 region has the DNA TGTGCCAGCTCACCATCGCAAGAGACCCAGTACTTC. Residues: CASSPSQETQYF.

The V gene is TRBV2, the J gene TRBJ1-2, with 12 bases fitting TRBD1. The germline V gene has CDR1 SNHLY and CDR2 FYNNEI. The ends lost 10 bases at V and 7 bases at J; junction bases unmatched: 4. The CDR3 totals 12 residues. The DNA for the CDR3 is TGTGCCACGGGACAGGGGGCAGGTGGCTACACCTTC. It yields the protein CATGQGAGGYTF.

This chain links TRBV27 with TRBJ2-1, with 7 bases fitting TRBD2. Trimming cost V 5 bases and J 8 bases; bases outside gene matches: 9. Germline lookup yields CDR1 MNHEY and CDR2 SMNVEV (reference sequence). The CDR3 covers 14 residues. CDR3 nucleotide sequence: TGTGCCAGCAGTCCTTGGGGCGGGAGCTATGAGCAGTTCTTC. Its protein product is CASSPWGGSYEQFF.

The rearrangement uses TRBV4-3 and TRBJ1-6; tentative D call: TRBD1 (6 bases). There are 17 residues in the CDR3. With 2 bases removed from V and 7 bases from J, the gap between germline ends came to 18 bases. From germline, CDR1 is LGHNA and CDR2 YSLEER. This chain's CDR3 is CASSQSWGLEPNSPLHF. The DNA of the CDR3 is TGCGCCAGCAGCCAAAGTTGGGGGCTTGAACCAAATTCACCCCTCCACTTT.

The chain employs TRBV7-2 and TRBJ2-1, with 8 bases matching TRBD2. CDR1 is SGHTA and CDR2 is FQGNSA in the germline V gene. There are 12 residues in the CDR3. J gave up 8 bases and V 5 bases, and 2 bases lay outside the gene matches. Here the CDR3 DNA reads TGTGCCAGCAGCGCTAGCGGGTATGAGCAGTTCTTC. Translated: CASSASGYEQFF.

This sequence joins TRBV27 and TRBJ1-6, with D unclear. The ends were cut back, 3 bases at V and 10 bases at J, with 10 bases in the middle. Per the germline V gene, CDR1 is MNHEY and CDR2 is SMNVEV (reference sequence). CDR3 size: 13 residues. The CDR3 bases are TGTGCCAGCAGTTTCCGTCAGCGCTCACCCCTCCACTTT. Its translation: CASSFRQRSPLHF.

The chain recombines TRBV27 with TRBJ2-7; 9 bases are shared with TRBD2. Germline trimming cut 5 bases from V and 9 bases from J; bases unmatched to any gene: 14. CDR3 size: 15 residues. Per germline, CDR1 MNHEY and CDR2 SMNVEV (reference sequence). This chain's CDR3 is CASSAPGLAELRQYF. In DNA, the CDR3 is TGTGCCAGCAGTGCGCCGGGACTAGCAGAGTTACGGCAGTACTTC.

This rearrangement joins TRBV4-3 to TRBJ1-1; D uncertain. Trimming shortened V by 5 bases and J by 0 bases, and 10 bases separated the two germline ends. There are 14 residues in the CDR3. Germline lookup yields CDR1 LGHNA and CDR2 YSLEER. This chain's CDR3 is CASSDAGMNTEAFF. The CDR3 DNA reads TGCGCCAGCAGCGACGCCGGGATGAACACTGAAGCTTTCTTT.

The chain joins TRBV28 to TRBJ1-5; tentative D call: TRBD1 (6 bases). In germline, CDR1 is MDHEN, CDR2 SYDVKM. V was trimmed by 5 bases and J by 4 bases, leaving 21 bases between them. The CDR3 is 17 residues long. In DNA, the CDR3 is TGTGCCAGCAGTGGGAGGGGCAGGAGGGGGTGGAATCAGCCCCAGCATTTT. It codes for CASSGRGRRGWNQPQHF.

The rearrangement links TRBV11-3 to TRBJ1-3; the D is unclear. Looked up from germline, CDR1 is SGHNT and CDR2 is YENEEA. Trimming removed 4 bases from V and 4 bases from J, with 8 bases in between. The CDR3 sequence is 13 residues long. CDR3 DNA: TGTGCCAGCAGCTCGGGGTCCGGAAACACCATATATTTT. Translation: CASSSGSGNTIYF.

This clone has a single count. V usage is TRBV3-1 (or the pseudogene TRBV3-2) and J usage is TRBJ2-1, with 10 bases matching TRBD2. The CDR3 covers 17 residues. Trimming at V came to 1 base and at J to 5 bases, leaving 8 bases not matched to a gene. Germline V gives CDR1 LGHDT, CDR2 YNNKEL (reference sequence). Here the CDR3 reads CASSQVSRLAGDNEQFF. Written as DNA, the CDR3 is TGTGCCAGCAGCCAAGTCTCGCGGCTAGCGGGAGACAATGAGCAGTTCTTC.

The chain employs TRBV7-2 and TRBJ1-2, with D maybe TRBD1 (5 bases). The CDR3 totals 13 residues. CDR1 is SGHTA and CDR2 is FQGNSA in the germline V gene. V lost 5 bases, J lost 1 base, and 8 bases lay in between. The CDR3 protein is CASSADSNYGYTF. CDR3 sequence (DNA): TGTGCCAGCAGCGCTGACAGTAACTATGGCTACACCTTC.

The CDR3 DNA sequence: TGTGCCAGCAGTTACAAGGCAGACTTAACCGGGGAGCTGTTTTTT. This translates into CASSYKADLTGELFF. This chain uses TRBV6-6 with TRBJ2-2; no clear D. V was pared by 2 bases and J by 5 bases, with 12 bases between. Germline lookup yields CDR1 MNHNY and CDR2 SVGAGI (reference sequence). This CDR3 spans 15 amino acids.

This chain uses TRBV5-1 with TRBJ2-7, with 8 bases fitting TRBD2. In germline, CDR1 is SGHRS, CDR2 YFSETQ. This CDR3 is 16 amino acids long. Trimming at V came to 4 bases and at J to 9 bases, leaving 18 bases not matched to a gene. The CDR3 sequence is CASSPPRGGGPTWQYF. For the CDR3, the DNA is TGCGCCAGCAGCCCCCCCAGGGGCGGGGGGCCTACGTGGCAGTACTTC.

This sequence joins TRBV4-3 and TRBJ2-7, with unresolved D. In germline, CDR1 is LGHNA, CDR2 YSLEER. CDR3 length: 15 residues. The germline V and J ends were trimmed by 0 bases and 1 base, with 10 bases remaining between them. The chain's CDR3 is CASSQDFADSYEQYF. Here the CDR3 DNA reads TGCGCCAGCAGCCAAGATTTCGCGGATTCCTACGAGCAGTACTTC.

The chain uses TRBV7-8 and TRBJ1-4; no definite D call. This CDR3 has 13 amino acids. Germline V gene sequence: CDR1 SGHVS, CDR2 FQNEAQ. CDR3 nucleotide sequence: TGTGCAGTCGCCGATGCCCCGGATGAAAAACTGTTTTTT. It yields the protein CAVADAPDEKLFF.

V usage is TRBV4-2 and J usage is TRBJ1-1; the match to TRBD1 covers 7 bases. The ends lost 2 bases at V and 1 base at J; junction bases unmatched: 13. This CDR3 region has 18 residues. Looked up from germline, CDR1 is LGHNA and CDR2 is YNFKEQ. The CDR3 DNA sequence: TGTGCCAGCAGCCAACTTACAGGGGCAAAAAAGAGGAACACTGAAGCTTTCTTT. Encoded protein: CASSQLTGAKKRNTEAFF.